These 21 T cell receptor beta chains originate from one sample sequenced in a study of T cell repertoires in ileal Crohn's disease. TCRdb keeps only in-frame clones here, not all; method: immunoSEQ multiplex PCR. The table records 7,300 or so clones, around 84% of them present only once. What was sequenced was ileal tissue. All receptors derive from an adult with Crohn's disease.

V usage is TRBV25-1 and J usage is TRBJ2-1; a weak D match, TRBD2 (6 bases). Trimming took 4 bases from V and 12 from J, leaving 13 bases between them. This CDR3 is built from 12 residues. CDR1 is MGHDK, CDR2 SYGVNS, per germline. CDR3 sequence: CASSARGSGQFF. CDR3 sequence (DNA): TGTGCCAGCAGTGCGCGGGGATCAGGGCAGTTCTTC.

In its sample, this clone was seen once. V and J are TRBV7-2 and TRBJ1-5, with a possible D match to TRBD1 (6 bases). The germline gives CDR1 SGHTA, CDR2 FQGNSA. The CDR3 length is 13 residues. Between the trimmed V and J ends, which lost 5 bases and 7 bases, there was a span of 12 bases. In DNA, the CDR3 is TGTGCCAGCAGCCTGGGACATTTCCAGCCCCAGCATTTT. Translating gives CASSLGHFQPQHF.

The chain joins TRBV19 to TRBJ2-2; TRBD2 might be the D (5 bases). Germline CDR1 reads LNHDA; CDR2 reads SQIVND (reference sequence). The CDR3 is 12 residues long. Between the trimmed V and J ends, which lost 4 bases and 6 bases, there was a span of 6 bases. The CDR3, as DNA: TGTGCCAGTAGTACCGGGGCCGGGGAGCTGTTTTTT. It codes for CASSTGAGELFF.

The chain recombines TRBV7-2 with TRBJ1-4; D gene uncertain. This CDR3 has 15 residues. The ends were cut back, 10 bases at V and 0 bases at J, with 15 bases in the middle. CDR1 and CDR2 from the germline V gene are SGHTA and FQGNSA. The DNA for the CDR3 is TGTGCCACCTCACTGCGAGGAGCAACTAATGAAAAACTGTTTTTT. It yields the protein CATSLRGATNEKLFF.

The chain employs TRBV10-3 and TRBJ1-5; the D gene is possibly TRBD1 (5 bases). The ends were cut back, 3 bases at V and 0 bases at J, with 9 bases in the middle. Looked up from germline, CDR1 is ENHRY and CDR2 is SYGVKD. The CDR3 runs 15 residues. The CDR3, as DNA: TGTGCCATCAGTGATGGGGGGGATAGCAATCAGCCCCAGCATTTT. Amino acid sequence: CAISDGGDSNQPQHF.

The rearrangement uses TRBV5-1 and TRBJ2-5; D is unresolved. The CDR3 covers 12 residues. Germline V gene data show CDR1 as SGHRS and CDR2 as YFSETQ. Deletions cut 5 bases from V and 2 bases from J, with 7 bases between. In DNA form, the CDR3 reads TGCGCCAGCAGGGTAGCTCAAGAGACCCAGTACTTC. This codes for CASRVAQETQYF.

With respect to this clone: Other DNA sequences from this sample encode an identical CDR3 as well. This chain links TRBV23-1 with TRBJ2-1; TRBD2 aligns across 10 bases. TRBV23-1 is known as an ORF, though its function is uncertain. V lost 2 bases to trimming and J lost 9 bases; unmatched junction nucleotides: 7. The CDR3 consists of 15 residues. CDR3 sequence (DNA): TGCGCCAGCAGTCAACCTAGCGGGAGTTACCGTGAGCAGTTCTTC. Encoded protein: CASSQPSGSYREQFF.

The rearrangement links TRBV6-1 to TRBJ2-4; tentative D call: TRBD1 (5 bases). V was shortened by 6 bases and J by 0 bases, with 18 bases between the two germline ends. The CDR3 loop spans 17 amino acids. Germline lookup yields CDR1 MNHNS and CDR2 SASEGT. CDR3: CASSEQYRLLAKNIQYF. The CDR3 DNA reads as TGTGCCAGCAGCGAACAATACAGGCTACTAGCCAAAAACATTCAGTACTTC.

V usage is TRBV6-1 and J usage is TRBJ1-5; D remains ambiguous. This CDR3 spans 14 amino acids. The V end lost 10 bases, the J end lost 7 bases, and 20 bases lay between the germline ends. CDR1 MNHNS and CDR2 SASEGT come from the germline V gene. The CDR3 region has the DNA TGTGCCACCGTCCCATTCTCGGGATGGCAGCCCCAGCATTTT. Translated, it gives CATVPFSGWQPQHF.

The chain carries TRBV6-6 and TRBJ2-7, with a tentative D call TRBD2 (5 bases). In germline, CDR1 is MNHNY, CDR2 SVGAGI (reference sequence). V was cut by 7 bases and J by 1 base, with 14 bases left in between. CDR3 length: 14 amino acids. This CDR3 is CASKTVSGSYEQYF. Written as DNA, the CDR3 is TGTGCCAGCAAAACCGTGAGCGGTTCCTACGAGCAGTACTTC.

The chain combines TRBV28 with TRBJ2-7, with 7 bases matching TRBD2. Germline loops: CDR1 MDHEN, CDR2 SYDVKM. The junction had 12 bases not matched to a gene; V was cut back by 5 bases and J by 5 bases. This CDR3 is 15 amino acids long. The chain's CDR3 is CASSASGEGFHEQYF. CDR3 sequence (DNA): TGTGCCAGCAGTGCCTCCGGGGAGGGGTTCCACGAGCAGTACTTC.

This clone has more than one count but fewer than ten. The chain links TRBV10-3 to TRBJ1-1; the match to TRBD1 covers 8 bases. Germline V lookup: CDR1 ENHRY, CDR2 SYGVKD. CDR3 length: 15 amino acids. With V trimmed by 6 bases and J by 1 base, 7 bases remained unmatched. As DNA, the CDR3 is TGTGCCATCAGCCCTAAGGGACAGGAGAACACTGAAGCTTTCTTT. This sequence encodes CAISPKGQENTEAFF.

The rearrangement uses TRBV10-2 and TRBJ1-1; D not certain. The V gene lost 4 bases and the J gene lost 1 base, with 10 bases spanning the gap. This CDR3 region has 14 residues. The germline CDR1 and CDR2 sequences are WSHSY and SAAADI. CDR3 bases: TGCGCCAGCAGTGGCCTCTTGAGGAACACTGAAGCTTTCTTT. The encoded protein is CASSGLLRNTEAFF.

As DNA, the CDR3 is TGTGCCAGTAACCTGGGACAGCGTGGAAACACCATATATTTT. Its protein is CASNLGQRGNTIYF. The chain joins TRBV19 to TRBJ1-3; 7 nucleotides match TRBD1. The V and J ends lost 7 bases and 3 bases, in that order; junction bases with no gene match: 6. Germline lookup yields CDR1 LNHDA and CDR2 SQIVND (reference sequence). The CDR3 is 14 residues long.

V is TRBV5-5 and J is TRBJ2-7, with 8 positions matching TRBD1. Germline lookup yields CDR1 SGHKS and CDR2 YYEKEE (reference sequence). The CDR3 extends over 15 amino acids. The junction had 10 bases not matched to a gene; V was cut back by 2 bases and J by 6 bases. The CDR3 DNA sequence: TGTGCCAGCAGCTTAAGCCTGGACAGGGTGGGCGAGCAGTACTTC. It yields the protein CASSLSLDRVGEQYF.

This CDR3 is CASSAPAAGSYEQYF. DNA for the CDR3: TGTGCCAGCAGTGCTCCGGCAGCGGGATCCTACGAGCAGTACTTC. The chain uses TRBV25-1 and TRBJ2-7; TRBD2 aligns across 7 bases. V shed 4 bases and J 1 base; nucleotides not matched to a gene: 7. In germline, CDR1 is MGHDK, CDR2 SYGVNS. CDR3 length: 15 amino acids.

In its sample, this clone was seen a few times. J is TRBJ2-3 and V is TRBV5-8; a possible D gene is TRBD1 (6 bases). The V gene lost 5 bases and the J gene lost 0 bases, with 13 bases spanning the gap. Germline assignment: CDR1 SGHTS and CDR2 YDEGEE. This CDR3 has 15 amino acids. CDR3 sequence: CASRPDSPSTDTQYF. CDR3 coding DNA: TGTGCCAGCAGACCGGACAGCCCTAGCACAGATACGCAGTATTTT. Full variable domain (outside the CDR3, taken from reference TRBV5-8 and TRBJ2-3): EAGVTQSPTHLIKTRGQQATLRCSPISGHTSVYWYQQALGLGLQFLLWYDEGEERNRGNFPPRFSGRQFPNYSSELNVNALELEDSALYLCASRPDSPSTDTQYFGPGTRLTVL.

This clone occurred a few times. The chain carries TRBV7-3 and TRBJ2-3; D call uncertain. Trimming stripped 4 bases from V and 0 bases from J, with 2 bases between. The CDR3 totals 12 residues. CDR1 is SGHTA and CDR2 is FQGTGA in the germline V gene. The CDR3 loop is CASSSSTDTQYF. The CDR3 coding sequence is TGTGCCAGCAGCTCAAGCACAGATACGCAGTATTTT.

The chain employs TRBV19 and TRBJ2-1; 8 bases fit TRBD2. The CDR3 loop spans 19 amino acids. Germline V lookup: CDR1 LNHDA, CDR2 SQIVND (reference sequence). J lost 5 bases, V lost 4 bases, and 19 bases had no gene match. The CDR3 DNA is TGTGCCAGTAGTACACCACGAGCCCGGGTAGCGGGGTTCCACAATGAGCAGTTCTTC. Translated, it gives CASSTPRARVAGFHNEQFF. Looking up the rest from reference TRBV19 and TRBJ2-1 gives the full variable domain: DGGITQSPKYLFRKEGQNVTLSCEQNLNHDAMYWYRQDPGQGLRLIYYSQIVNDFQKGDIAEGYSVSREKKESFPLTVTSAQKNPTAFYLCASSTPRARVAGFHNEQFFGPGTRLTVL.

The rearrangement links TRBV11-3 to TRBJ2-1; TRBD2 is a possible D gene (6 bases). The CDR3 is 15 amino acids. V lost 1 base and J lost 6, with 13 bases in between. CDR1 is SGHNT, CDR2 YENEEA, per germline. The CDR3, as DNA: TGTGCCAGCAGCTTAGCGCCGGGAGACGTCAATGAGCAGTTCTTC. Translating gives CASSLAPGDVNEQFF.

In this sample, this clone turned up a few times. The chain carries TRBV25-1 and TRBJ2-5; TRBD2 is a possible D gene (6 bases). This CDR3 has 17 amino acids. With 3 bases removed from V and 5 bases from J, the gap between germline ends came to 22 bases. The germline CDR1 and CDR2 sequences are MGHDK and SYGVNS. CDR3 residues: CASSEQKSELARETQYF. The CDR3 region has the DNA TGTGCCAGCAGTGAGCAAAAAAGTGAACTAGCCCGGGAGACCCAGTACTTC.